The 24 T cell receptor beta chains below were found in one sample sequenced in a study of hypomethylating agent response in myelodysplastic syndrome. The protocol was immunoSEQ multiplex PCR, while the TCRdb copy is restricted to in-frame clones and leaves out a portion. The sample contains some 5,700 clones, 85% to 90% of which appear only once. Sequencing used bone marrow, obtained before or after starting hypomethylating agent treatment for myelodysplastic syndrome (not recorded which). The source is a human donor with myelodysplastic syndrome.

This clone has a single count. V is TRBV21-1 and J is TRBJ1-4; TRBD1 reflects the table's D call only, with no check against the DNA. TRBV21-1 is designated a pseudogene. This CDR3 is built from 15 residues. CDR3 in DNA: TGTGCCAGCAGCATAGGACAGGCAACTAATGAAAAACTGTTTTTT. Its protein product is CASSIGQATNEKLFF.

V usage is TRBV6-6 and J usage is TRBJ1-2, with a tentative D call TRBD1 (6 bases). This CDR3 is built from 14 residues. V was pared by 2 bases and J by 2 bases, with 9 bases between. Germline CDR1 reads MNHNY; CDR2 reads SVGAGI (reference sequence). CDR3 bases: TGTGCCAGCAGTTACGGGACATCGAACTATGGCTACACCTTC. Protein product: CASSYGTSNYGYTF.

The rearrangement joins TRBV11-2 to TRBJ1-4, with a weak D call TRBD1 (5 bases). V lost 5 bases to trimming and J lost 4 bases, with 17 bases between them. CDR1 is SGHAT and CDR2 is FQNNGV in the germline V gene. CDR3 length: 16 residues. The CDR3 is CASSPAGGQGNEKLFF. In DNA form, the CDR3 reads TGTGCCAGCAGCCCCGCAGGAGGCCAGGGTAATGAAAAACTGTTTTTT.

Only one count was recorded for this clone. The CDR3 region has the DNA TGTGCCAGTGGGACACAGGCTGGAAACACCATATATTTT. Translated, it gives CASGTQAGNTIYF. This rearrangement joins TRBV19 to TRBJ1-3, with D perhaps TRBD1 (6 bases). Per germline, CDR1 LNHDA and CDR2 SQIVND (reference sequence). The CDR3 contains 13 residues. Trimming stripped 8 bases from V and 2 bases from J, with 10 bases between.

The rearrangement joins TRBV6-1 to TRBJ1-1; D not resolved. V gave up 4 bases and J gave up 6 bases, with 9 bases separating them. This CDR3 comprises 12 residues. The V gene's germline CDR1 is MNHNS and CDR2 SASEGT. The CDR3 DNA follows: TGTGCCAGCAGTGTACTGGGTGCTGAAGCTTTCTTT. This gives the protein CASSVLGAEAFF.

V gene TRBV6-5 combines with J gene TRBJ1-2; possibly TRBD1 for D (5 bases). Germline loops: CDR1 MNHEY, CDR2 SVGAGI. There are 13 residues in the CDR3. V lost 4 bases and J 10 bases, leaving 16 bases between the germline ends. Here the CDR3 reads CASSSSGRGVYTF. CDR3 DNA sequence: TGTGCCAGCAGTTCCAGCGGCCGAGGGGTCTACACCTTC.

The chain uses TRBV28 and TRBJ2-7; the D call may be TRBD1 or TRBD2 (6 bases each). The CDR3 sequence is 14 residues long. Germline values: CDR1 MDHEN, CDR2 SYDVKM. The germline V and J ends were trimmed by 4 bases and 1 base, with 11 bases remaining between them. Written as DNA, the CDR3 is TGTGCCAGCAGTTCACCGGGGGCGTCCTACGAGCAGTACGTC. This encodes CASSSPGASYEQYV.

The rearrangement uses TRBV12-5 and TRBJ1-2, with 9 bases identical to TRBD1. Trimming removed 1 base from V and 6 bases from J; junction bases left unmatched: 6. CDR3 length equals 15 residues. CDR1 and CDR2 from the germline V gene are LGHNT and FRNRAP. This CDR3 reads CASGLELGTGNGYTF. The CDR3 DNA is TGTGCTAGTGGTTTGGAGCTAGGGACAGGGAATGGCTACACCTTC.

This sequence joins TRBV27 and TRBJ2-7; 7 bases fit TRBD2. The germline gives CDR1 MNHEY, CDR2 SMNVEV (reference sequence). This CDR3 region has 20 residues. The V segment lost 3 bases and the J segment 5 bases; nucleotides outside the gene matches: 25. The CDR3: CASSLGSTYHGGTARHEQYF. The DNA of the CDR3 is TGTGCCAGCAGTTTGGGGTCGACCTACCACGGGGGGACTGCGCGCCACGAGCAGTACTTC.

J is TRBJ2-1 and V is TRBV13; D unresolved. Germline V CDR1 and CDR2: PRHDT, FYEKMQ (reference sequence). The CDR3 totals 14 residues. V lost 0 bases to trimming and J lost 7 bases, with 10 bases between them. The CDR3 protein is CASSLGRRWNEQFF. The CDR3, as DNA: TGTGCCAGCAGCTTAGGCCGACGGTGGAATGAGCAGTTCTTC.

This clone has a single count. V gene TRBV9 combines with J gene TRBJ2-2, with D perhaps matching TRBD1 (5 bases). The V end was cut by 5 bases, the J end by 2 bases, with 7 bases between. CDR3 length: 13 amino acids. CDR1 SGDLS and CDR2 YYNGEE come from the germline V gene. CDR3 sequence reads: CASRQGNTGELFF. The DNA of the CDR3 is TGTGCCAGCAGGCAGGGTAACACCGGGGAGCTGTTTTTT.

This chain joins TRBV2 and TRBJ2-6; D gene uncertain. Germline CDR1 SNHLY, CDR2 FYNNEI. V was trimmed by 9 bases and J by 1 base, leaving 7 bases between them. The CDR3 contains 13 residues. CDR3 amino acids: CARTVSGANVLTF. The CDR3 DNA sequence: TGTGCCAGAACGGTGTCTGGGGCCAACGTCCTGACTTTC.

Only one count was recorded for this clone. The chain recombines TRBV9 with TRBJ1-4; D unresolved. The CDR3 consists of 17 residues. CDR1 is SGDLS, CDR2 YYNGEE, per germline. Deletions cut 2 bases from V and 7 bases from J, with 21 bases between. CDR3 sequence reads: CASSVSHTQLAGEKLFF. As DNA, the CDR3 is TGTGCCAGCAGCGTCTCACATACACAACTCGCGGGTGAAAAACTGTTTTTT.

The CDR3 is CASSFSTRIEQYV. The DNA of the CDR3 is TGTGCCAGTAGTTTCTCAACTAGGATCGAGCAGTACGTC. The chain couples TRBV19 to TRBJ2-7; tentatively, D is TRBD2 (5 bases). The germline gives CDR1 LNHDA, CDR2 SQIVND (reference sequence). V lost 5 bases and J lost 6, with 14 bases in between. The CDR3 is 13 residues long.

This chain uses TRBV5-1 with TRBJ2-3; no reliable D call. The germline gives CDR1 SGHRS, CDR2 YFSETQ. The CDR3 contains 15 residues. The V and J ends lost 1 base and 0 bases respectively, with 9 bases between them. In DNA form, the CDR3 reads TGCGCCAGCAGCTTGATAGGGTTTAGCACAGATACGCAGTATTTT. It specifies CASSLIGFSTDTQYF.

This sequence joins TRBV12-5 and TRBJ2-1; 7 bases align to TRBD1. Germline V gives CDR1 LGHNT, CDR2 FRNRAP. The CDR3 loop spans 18 amino acids. J was trimmed by 4 bases and V by 2 bases; bases with no gene match: 14. The CDR3 region has the DNA TGTGCTAGTGGTTTGTACGTCGGGTCGGGACAGCGGTACAATGAGCAGTTCTTC. It translates to CASGLYVGSGQRYNEQFF.

The V call is TRBV7-2, the J call TRBJ2-5; possible D gene TRBD1, 5 bases. The CDR3 has 13 residues. V was cut by 3 bases and J by 4 bases, with 9 bases left in between. In germline, CDR1 is SGHTA, CDR2 FQGNSA. The CDR3 coding sequence is TGTGCCAGCAGCTTCTCCCAGGGAGAGACCCAGTACTTC. This encodes CASSFSQGETQYF.

The V and J genes are TRBV4-2 and TRBJ2-1; no clear D gene. With 6 bases removed from V and 5 bases from J, the gap between germline ends came to 8 bases. The CDR3 extends over 12 amino acids. Germline CDR1 LGHNA, CDR2 YNFKEQ. Here the CDR3 reads CASSLKDNEQFF. The CDR3 DNA reads TGTGCCAGCAGTTTGAAGGACAATGAGCAGTTCTTC.

This chain uses TRBV9 with TRBJ2-5; 7 nucleotides line up with TRBD2. The CDR3 is 15 residues long. CDR1 and CDR2 from the germline V gene are SGDLS and YYNGEE. With 3 bases clipped from V and 5 bases from J, the junction kept 10 bases outside the gene matches. For the CDR3, the DNA is TGTGCCAGCAGCGGGTTTCGGGGGGACCGTGAGACCCAGTACTTC. Translated: CASSGFRGDRETQYF.

V gene TRBV10-3 combines with J gene TRBJ2-3; 12 positions agree with TRBD2. Losses at the gene ends were 5 bases for V and 5 bases for J; bases not matched to a gene: 8. This CDR3 has 16 amino acids. Germline CDR1 reads ENHRY; CDR2 reads SYGVKD. CDR3 sequence reads: CAISQPASGGGDTQYF. CDR3 sequence (DNA): TGTGCCATCAGTCAACCGGCTAGCGGGGGGGGAGATACGCAGTATTTT.

V gene TRBV6-1 combines with J gene TRBJ2-4; D not resolved. In germline, CDR1 is MNHNS, CDR2 SASEGT. Trimming stripped 3 bases from V and 0 bases from J, with 6 bases between. This CDR3 region has 14 residues. CDR3 amino acids: CASSDGLAKNIQYF. The DNA of the CDR3 is TGTGCCAGCAGTGATGGGTTAGCCAAAAACATTCAGTACTTC.

The chain has TRBV18 and TRBJ2-1; TRBD1 is a possible D gene (7 bases). The ends were cut back, 2 bases at V and 10 bases at J, with 15 bases in the middle. CDR1 and CDR2 from the germline V gene are KGHSH and LQKENI. The CDR3 consists of 14 residues. This CDR3 reads CASSPGTAGREQFF. CDR3 DNA: TGTGCCAGCTCACCAGGGACAGCGGGTAGGGAGCAGTTCTTC.

This clone was seen a handful of times. The gene calls are TRBV5-1 and TRBJ2-7, with D perhaps assigned TRBD1 or TRBD2 (5 bases each). This CDR3 is 12 amino acids long. CDR1 is SGHRS, CDR2 YFSETQ, per germline. V lost 0 bases and J lost 7, with 8 bases in between. CDR3 protein: CASSLDEGEQYF. The CDR3 bases are TGCGCCAGCAGCTTGGATGAGGGGGAGCAGTACTTC.

This chain uses TRBV5-1 with TRBJ1-2; D is unresolved. V lost 0 bases and J lost 6, with 18 bases in between. This CDR3 spans 16 amino acids. In germline, CDR1 is SGHRS, CDR2 YFSETQ. CDR3 region: CASSLDASGLVDGYTF. The CDR3 nucleotides are TGCGCCAGCAGCTTGGATGCGTCGGGTCTGGTCGATGGCTACACCTTC.